Given below is one T cell receptor (beta chain) in context. Germline assignment: CDR1 DFQATT and CDR2 SNEGSKA (reference sequence). The CDR3 contains 15 residues. The V segment lost 3 bases and the J segment 4 bases; nucleotides outside the gene matches: 9. This sample is part of a study of blood T cell repertoires in COVID-19. About the study: Acute and convalescent COVID-19 specimens originated in the United States, Italy and Spain.

The protocol was immunoSEQ multiplex PCR, while the TCRdb copy is restricted to in-frame clones and leaves out a portion. This table has 35,000 to 50,000 clones, more than 65% appearing once. The clonotype originates from a woman in her 70s with acute or convalescent COVID-19. V is TRBV20-1 and J is TRBJ1-1; 9 positions match TRBD1. The sample was peripheral blood. The CDR3 is CSASYGTGLVTEAFF. The CDR3 bases are TGCAGTGCTAGTTATGGGACAGGGTTAGTCACTGAAGCTTTCTTT.